The following is a T cell receptor (beta chain) sequence with its context. Its antigen has not been determined. No qualities accompany the bases; no much larger clone lies one base away. This sample is drawn from a study of cytomegalovirus exposure and HLA in healthy donors listed by TCRdb under 2017. About the investigation overall: According to a later analysis, the roughly 120 validation repertoires were produced on the same platform as the 666 repertoires of the first cohort. High-throughput TCR immunosequencing, statistical association of individual TCRs with disease status, and machine learning were combined to predict cytomegalovirus infection status. In addition to the first cohort of several hundred subjects, a separate validation cohort of 100 to 150 different subjects was used. The study was designed to test whether signatures of past pathogen exposure could be identified by cataloging public T cell receptors.

Donors formed part of the validation cohort, which comprised 120 or so subjects and was distinct from the first cohort of 690 or so subjects. V is pared back by 0 bases and J by 2 bases, with 7 bases lying between the germline termini. The CDR3 measures 14 amino acids from cysteine to phenylalanine. The entry retains the CDR3 DNA only, 42 bases that are in frame from base 1. In the germline V gene, CDR1 corresponds to SQVTM and CDR2 to ANQGSEA. What the study reported, not specific to this receptor: In a later analysis, TCRs clustered in the first cohort were found to also tend to co-occur in the approximately 120 validation repertoires, with approximately 94% of cluster scores above 0. Most TCR sequences were seen in very few donors, while some public TCRs were found in many individuals. The study listed approximately 150 TCR beta chains as associated with cytomegalovirus. Cytomegalovirus status was reported to be diagnosed by the classifier with high specificity and sensitivity in both the original and validation cohorts. It was suggested by the authors that the approach could potentially be generalized to other disease states and immunological phenotypes. A later analysis had no HLA typing for the validation cohort, so co-occurrence there was scored across all 130 or so repertoires. In vitro tests confirmed that a few of the cytomegalovirus-associated TCR beta chains recognize cytomegalovirus antigens.

Libraries came from the immunoSEQ multiplex PCR assay. In the source study's methods: A statistical classification framework was developed to diagnose cytomegalovirus status using the catalog of TCR beta chain sequences. In TCRdb, the immuneACCESS table is reduced to in-frame sequences with V and J assigned. These tables do not hold every clone; where another copy was compared, an unresolved V gene accounts for under half, and the others remain unexplained. V and J calls and clone size are as listed in that table; D and trimming were resolved from the DNA. The sample includes fewer than 60,000 clones, with over 85% observed a single time. The top ten clones comprise around 8% of the sample.

The sequenced sample was PBMCs. The rearrangement joined TRBV29-1 to TRBJ2-2; TRBD2 is a weak D gene call, 5 bases matching. This TCR was sampled from a woman under 30 in good health and CMV-seropositive. The CDR3 sequence is CSVEEGLNTGELFF. Read as DNA, the sequence is TGCAGCGTTGAAGAAGGACTCAACACCGGGGAGCTGTTTTTT.